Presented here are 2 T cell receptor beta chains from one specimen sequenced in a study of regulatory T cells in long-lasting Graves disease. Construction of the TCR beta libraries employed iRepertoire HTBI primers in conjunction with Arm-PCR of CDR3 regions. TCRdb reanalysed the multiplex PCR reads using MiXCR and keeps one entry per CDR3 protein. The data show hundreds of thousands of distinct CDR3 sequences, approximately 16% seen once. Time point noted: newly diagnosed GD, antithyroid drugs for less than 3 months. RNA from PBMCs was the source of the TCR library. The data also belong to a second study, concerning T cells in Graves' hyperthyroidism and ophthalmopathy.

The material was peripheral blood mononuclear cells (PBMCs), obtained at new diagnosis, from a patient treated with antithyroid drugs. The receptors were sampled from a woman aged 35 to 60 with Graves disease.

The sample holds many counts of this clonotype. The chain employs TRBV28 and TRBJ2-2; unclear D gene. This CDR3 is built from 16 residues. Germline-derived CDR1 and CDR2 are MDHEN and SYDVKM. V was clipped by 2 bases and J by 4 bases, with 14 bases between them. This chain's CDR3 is CASSLGVKQLTGELFF. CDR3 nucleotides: TGTGCCAGCAGTTTAGGGGTTAAACAACTCACCGGGGAGCTGTTTTTT.

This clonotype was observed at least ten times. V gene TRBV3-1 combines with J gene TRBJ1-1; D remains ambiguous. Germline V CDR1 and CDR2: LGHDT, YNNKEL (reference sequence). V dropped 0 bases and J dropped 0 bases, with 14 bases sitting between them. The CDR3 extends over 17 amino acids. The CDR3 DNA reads TGTGCCAGCAGCCAAGATTCCCCGGGCTTCATGAACACTGAAGCTTTCTTT. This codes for CASSQDSPGFMNTEAFF. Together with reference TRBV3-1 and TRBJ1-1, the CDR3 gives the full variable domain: DTAVSQTPKYLVTQMGNDKSIKCEQNLGHDTMYWYKQDSKKFLKIMFSYNNKELIINETVPNRFSPKSPDKAHLNLHINSLELGDSAVYFCASSQDSPGFMNTEAFFGQGTRLTVV.